One sample yielded the 3 T cell receptor beta chains listed below, sequenced in a study of T-cell reconstitution after alpha-beta-depleted transplantation in children. The authors prepared the TCRbeta library with unique molecular identifiers. TCRdb reprocessed the PCR reads with MiXCR, giving one entry per CDR3 protein. The data hold 800,000 to 1,000,000 distinct CDR3 sequences, with around 30% observed a single time. The sequencing here drew on PBMCs, mostly from graft donor cells, taken 360 days after TCRalphabeta/CD19-depleted stem cell transplant. The receptors stem from a boy in the first two years of life who had a stem cell transplant for SCID, so the T cells may come from the graft donor.

This chain connects TRBV6-5 to TRBJ2-1; tentatively, D is TRBD1 (5 bases). The V end was cut by 3 bases, the J end by 0 bases, with 9 bases between. CDR1 MNHEY and CDR2 SVGAGI come from the germline V gene. The CDR3 length is 15 residues. The CDR3 DNA sequence: TGTGCCAGCAGTTATCAGGGTAACTCCTACAATGAGCAGTTCTTC. This encodes CASSYQGNSYNEQFF.

Ten or more counts support this clonotype. The genes are TRBV7-9 and TRBJ2-2; D is undetermined. Trimming removed 2 bases from V and 7 bases from J, with 5 bases in between. Germline-derived CDR1 and CDR2 are SEHNR and FQNEAQ (reference sequence). The length of the CDR3 is 12 residues. CDR3 DNA: TGTGCCAGCAGCTTAATAGACGGGGAGCTGTTTTTT. Translating gives CASSLIDGELFF.

This clonotype came up once. The CDR3 DNA is TGTGCCAGCAGTTTCATAGGGGGCATCTACAATGAGCAGTTCTTC. It encodes CASSFIGGIYNEQFF. This rearrangement joins TRBV12-3 or TRBV12-4 to TRBJ2-1, with 7 bases matching TRBD1. Trimming cost V 3 bases and J 3 bases; bases outside gene matches: 5. The length of the CDR3 is 15 residues.